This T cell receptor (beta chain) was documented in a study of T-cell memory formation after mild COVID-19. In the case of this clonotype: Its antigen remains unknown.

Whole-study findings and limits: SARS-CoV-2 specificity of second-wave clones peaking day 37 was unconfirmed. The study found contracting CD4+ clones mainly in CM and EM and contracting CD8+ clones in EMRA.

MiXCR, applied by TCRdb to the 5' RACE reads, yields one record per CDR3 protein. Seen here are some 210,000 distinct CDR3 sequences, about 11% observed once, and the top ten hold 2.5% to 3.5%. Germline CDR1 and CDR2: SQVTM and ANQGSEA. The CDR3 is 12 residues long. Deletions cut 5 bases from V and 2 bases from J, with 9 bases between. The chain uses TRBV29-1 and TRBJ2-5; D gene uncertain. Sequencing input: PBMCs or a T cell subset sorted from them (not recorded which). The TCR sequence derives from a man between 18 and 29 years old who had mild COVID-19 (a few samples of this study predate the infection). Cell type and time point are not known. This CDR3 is CSVSRFQETQYF. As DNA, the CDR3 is TGCAGCGTTTCCCGGTTTCAAGAGACCCAGTACTTC.